Many counts were recorded for the clone carrying this T cell receptor beta chain. Its antigen remains unknown. These data belong to a study of T cells in Graves' hyperthyroidism and ophthalmopathy. The study, taken as a whole, reports: Appearing also in blood were most of the thyroid clonotypes expanded above 0.001.

Germline V gene lookup returns CDR1 SGHTA and CDR2 FQGTGA. The CDR3 has 13 residues. Trimming took 5 bases from V and 3 from J; bases not matched to a gene: 1. The source material, RNA transcripts, was used to amplify TCR beta CDR3 regions. HTBI primers were employed in a first-round RT-PCR of the TCR CDR3. MiXCR, applied by TCRdb to the multiplex PCR reads, yields one record per CDR3 protein. The sample comprises roughly 580,000 distinct CDR3 sequences, around 13% of which are singletons, and 4.5% to 6% rests with the top ten. Orbital computed tomography and thyroid ultrasound, together with serum TRAb and thyroxine and clinical symptoms, were used for diagnoses. Before ophthalmopathy appeared, progressors gave blood at initial hyperthyroidism diagnosis. Source material for PBMCs was over 8 ml fresh peripheral blood.

The chain is built from TRBV7-3 and TRBJ2-5; 9 positions agree with TRBD2. Material for sequencing was blood. This receptor was identified in a woman aged 30 to 39 with Graves' hyperthyroidism that later progressed to Graves' ophthalmopathy. CDR3 sequence (DNA): TGTGCCAGCAGCCGCGGGAGGGAAGAGACCCAGTACTTC. It encodes CASSRGREETQYF.